The T cell receptor beta chain under discussion was sequenced for a study of regulatory T cells in long-lasting Graves disease. Study background: Persistent cases took antithyroid drugs over 5 years and stayed TSH receptor antibody positive.

Indicated time point: persistent/refractory GD, antithyroid drugs over 5 years with positive TRAb. The TCR library was prepared using RNA isolated from PBMCs. Those enrolled as patients came out of an endocrinology department in Xi'an, China. Tubes containing EDTA received approximately 8.7 milliliters of drawn peripheral blood. This clonotype was counted many times. Its antigen is currently unknown. Germline V gives CDR1 KGHDR, CDR2 SFDVKD. The trim removed 6 bases at V and 4 bases at J, leaving 8 bases unmatched. The CDR3 is 15 amino acids. CDR3 regions were amplified by Arm-PCR using iRepertoire HTBI primers to build TCR beta libraries. TCRdb itself ran the multiplex PCR reads through MiXCR, one entry per CDR3 protein. The table lists approximately 500,000 distinct CDR3 sequences, approximately 21% of them singletons. Points from the study as a whole: Accuracy may have suffered from the small sample size.

The sample here was peripheral blood mononuclear cells (PBMCs), taken when the disease was refractory, from a patient treated with antithyroid drugs. The receptor comes from a female donor with Graves disease. V gene TRBV24-1 combines with J gene TRBJ1-5, with 7 bases aligning to TRBD1. Written as DNA, the CDR3 is TGTGCCACCAGTCCTTCAGGGGGTGAGAATCAGCCCCAGCATTTT. Translation: CATSPSGGENQPQHF.